Sequencing of this T cell receptor beta chain was carried out in a study of blood T cell repertoires in COVID-19. Whole-study context: Samples of COVID-19 (acute and convalescent) were obtained from the United States, Italy and Spain. Sample material is recorded as cDNA or gDNA derived from T cells, B-cell-depleted T cells, or PBMCs.

Germline-derived CDR1 and CDR2 are LGHDT and YNNKEL (reference sequence). The length of the CDR3 is 15 residues. V gave up 4 bases and J gave up 4 bases; unmatched junction bases: 4. As handled by the study authors: Reference gene primers were amplified, and this amplification served to estimate nucleated cell counts. Produced via immunoSEQ multiplex PCR; TCRdb's table is partial and in-frame only. D and trimming were read from the DNA, whereas the V and J calls and clone size are those reported in that table. Of approximately 460,000 clones listed, roughly 89% are singletons. The TCR comes from a man younger than 30 with COVID-19, enrolled during active disease. The sequencing sample was made of peripheral blood. This chain joins TRBV3-1 (or the pseudogene TRBV3-2) and TRBJ2-7; 13 bases are shared with TRBD2. The CDR3 spells CASSRETSGRYEQYF. The CDR3 DNA reads as TGTGCCAGCAGCCGGGAGACTAGCGGGAGGTACGAGCAGTACTTC.